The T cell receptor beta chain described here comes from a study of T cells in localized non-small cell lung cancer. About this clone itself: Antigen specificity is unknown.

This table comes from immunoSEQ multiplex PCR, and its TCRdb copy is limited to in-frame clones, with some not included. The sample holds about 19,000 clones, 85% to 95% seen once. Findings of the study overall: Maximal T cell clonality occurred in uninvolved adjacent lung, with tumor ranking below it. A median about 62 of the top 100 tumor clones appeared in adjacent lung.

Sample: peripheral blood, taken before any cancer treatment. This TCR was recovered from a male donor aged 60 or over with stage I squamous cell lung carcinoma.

CDR3 sequence (DNA): TGTGCCAGCGGTGGGGACGTCTATCAGCCCCAGCATTTT. It specifies CASGGDVYQPQHF. The rearrangement links TRBV6-5 to TRBJ1-5; D may be TRBD1 (5 bases). The V and J ends lost 8 bases and 5 bases respectively, with 13 bases between them. Per the germline V gene, CDR1 is MNHEY and CDR2 is SVGAGI. This CDR3 has 13 amino acids.